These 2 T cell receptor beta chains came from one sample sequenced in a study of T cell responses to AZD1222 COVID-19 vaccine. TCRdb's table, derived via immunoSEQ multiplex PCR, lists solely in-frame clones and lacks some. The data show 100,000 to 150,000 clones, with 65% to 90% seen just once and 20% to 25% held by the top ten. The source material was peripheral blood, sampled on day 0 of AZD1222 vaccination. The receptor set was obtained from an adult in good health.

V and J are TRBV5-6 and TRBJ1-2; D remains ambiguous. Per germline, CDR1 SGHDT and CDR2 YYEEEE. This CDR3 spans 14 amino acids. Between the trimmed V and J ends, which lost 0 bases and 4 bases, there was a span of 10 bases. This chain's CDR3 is CASSLGRSPYGYTF. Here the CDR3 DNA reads TGTGCCAGCAGCTTGGGTAGGAGCCCCTATGGCTACACCTTC.

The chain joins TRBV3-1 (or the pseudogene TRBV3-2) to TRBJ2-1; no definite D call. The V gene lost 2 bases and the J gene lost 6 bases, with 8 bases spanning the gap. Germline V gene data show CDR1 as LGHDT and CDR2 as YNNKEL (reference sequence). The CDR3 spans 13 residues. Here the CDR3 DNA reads TGTGCCAGCAGCCAAAAGCCTTCCAATGAGCAGTTCTTC. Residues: CASSQKPSNEQFF.